The sample holds a few counts of the clone carrying this TCR beta chain. The antigen is not known. Donors were ostensibly healthy at sampling, although undocumented immune exposures were probable. Germline CDR1 reads LNHNV; CDR2 reads YYDKDF (reference sequence). This CDR3 has 15 amino acids. Losses at the gene ends were 3 bases for V and 7 bases for J; bases not matched to a gene: 8. The PCR was carried out with 60 Vbeta primers and 13 Jbeta primers. TCRdb's table, derived via immunoSEQ multiplex PCR, lists solely in-frame clones and lacks some. The sample shows 95,000 to 150,000 clones, around 75% of them seen only once. The data stem from a study of cytomegalovirus exposure and HLA in healthy donors. Study-level information: In terms of ancestry, the Caucasian-associated cluster contained about four fifths of the roughly 360 genotyped donors.

Study-wide findings and caveats: What was likely a sequencing artifact was a cluster of highly shared sequence variants. For TCR beta chains, V- and J-gene trimming was later linked to a missense DCLRE1C variant.

The sample was PBMCs. The sequence was collected from a man aged 30 to 39 in good health and CMV-seronegative. The V gene is TRBV15, the J gene TRBJ1-3; 8 bases are a match to TRBD1. For the CDR3, the DNA is TGTGCCACCAGCAGCCGGACAGGGAAGAGGAACACCATATATTTT. Protein sequence: CATSSRTGKRNTIYF.